The T cell receptor (beta chain) under discussion was sequenced for a study of blood T cell repertoires in COVID-19. Overall study context: Acute and convalescent COVID-19 specimens originated in the United States, Italy and Spain. T cells, B-cell-depleted T cells, or PBMCs supplied cDNA or gDNA.

Authors' analysis steps: Amplified reference gene primers provided the basis for estimating nucleated cell counts. Method: immunoSEQ multiplex PCR; TCRdb's copy keeps in-frame clones and lacks some. The V and J calls and clone size were taken over from that table, and D and trimming were inferred from the DNA. The sample consists of around 140,000 clones, 89% of them appearing once. The CDR3 contains 15 residues. Germline V CDR1 and CDR2: KGHSY, FQNENV. The trim removed 1 base at V and 8 bases at J, leaving 5 bases unmatched. The genes are TRBV16 and TRBJ1-6, with TRBD1 identical over 7 bases. The receptor was derived from a human donor in a cohort sampled during active COVID-19. Sequenced sample: peripheral blood. The CDR3 DNA follows: TGTGCCAGCAGCCAATGGGAAGGGGGCTATTCACCCCTCCACTTT. This sequence encodes CASSQWEGGYSPLHF.